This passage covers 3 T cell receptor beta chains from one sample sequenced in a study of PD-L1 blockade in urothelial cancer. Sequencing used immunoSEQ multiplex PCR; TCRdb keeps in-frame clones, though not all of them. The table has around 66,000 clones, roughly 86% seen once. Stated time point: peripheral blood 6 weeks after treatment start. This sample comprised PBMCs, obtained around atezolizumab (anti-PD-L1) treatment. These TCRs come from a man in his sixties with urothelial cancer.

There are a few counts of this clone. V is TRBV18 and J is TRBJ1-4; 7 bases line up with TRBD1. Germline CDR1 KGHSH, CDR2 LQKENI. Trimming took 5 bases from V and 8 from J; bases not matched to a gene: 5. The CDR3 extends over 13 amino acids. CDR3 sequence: CASSTGQVEKLFF. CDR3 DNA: TGTGCCAGCTCAACCGGACAGGTCGAAAAACTGTTTTTT.

The CDR3 sequence is CASSYGVGQATIYF. DNA of the CDR3: TGTGCCAGCAGTTACGGGGTGGGGCAGGCCACCATATATTTT. The rearrangement uses TRBV6-5 and TRBJ1-3; tentative D call: TRBD1 (5 bases). The length of the CDR3 is 14 residues. Trimming shortened V by 2 bases and J by 9 bases, and 14 bases separated the two germline ends. CDR1 and CDR2 from the germline V gene are MNHEY and SVGAGI.

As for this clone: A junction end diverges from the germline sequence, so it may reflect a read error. In DNA form, the CDR3 reads TGCAGCGTTGAAGGATCGGGACAGGGCTACCATGAGCAGTTCTTC. Residues: CSVEGSGQGYHEQFF. The genes are TRBV29-1 and TRBJ2-1, with 9 bases aligning to TRBD1. The CDR3 runs to 15 residues. The V gene's germline CDR1 is SQVTM and CDR2 ANQGSEA.